These 15 T cell receptor beta chains were all obtained from the same sample, sequenced in a study of blood T cell repertoires in COVID-19. Clones were read by immunoSEQ multiplex PCR, and TCRdb kept only the in-frame ones, dropping some. The profile shows around 280,000 clones, more than 75% of them singletons. Sequencing was performed on peripheral blood. The receptors derive from a woman younger than 45 who had recovered from COVID-19.

This chain uses TRBV15 with TRBJ1-5; 7 bases map to TRBD1. Germline loops: CDR1 LNHNV, CDR2 YYDKDF (reference sequence). The J segment lost 4 bases and the V segment lost 0 bases, leaving 3 bases of the junction unmatched. The CDR3 runs to 15 residues. The CDR3 bases are TGTGCCACCAGCAGAGAAGGGACAGATAATCAGCCCCAGCATTTT. The encoded protein is CATSREGTDNQPQHF.

V and J are TRBV5-5 and TRBJ2-3; the D gene is possibly TRBD2 (6 bases). Trimming pared 0 bases from V and 4 bases from J, leaving 15 bases between. Germline CDR1 and CDR2: SGHKS and YYEKEE (reference sequence). CDR3 size: 16 residues. CDR3 in DNA: TGTGCCAGCAGCTTGGGTCTAGCGCTAGTCCCAGATACGCAGTATTTT. It codes for CASSLGLALVPDTQYF.

This clone was observed once. J is TRBJ1-5 and V is TRBV25-1; D is undetermined. Trimming removed 1 base at V and 4 bases at J, with 8 bases between. CDR3 size: 14 residues. Germline-derived CDR1 and CDR2 are MGHDK and SYGVNS. The CDR3 DNA sequence: TGTGCCAGCAGTGAATTAGGAGGTAATCAGCCCCAGCATTTT. Encoded protein: CASSELGGNQPQHF.

The rearrangement uses TRBV4-1 and TRBJ1-1, with D tentatively TRBD1 (6 bases). The CDR3 has 14 residues. Germline-derived CDR1 and CDR2 are MGHRA and YSYEKL. The ends were cut back, 3 bases at V and 7 bases at J, with 15 bases in the middle. CDR3 coding DNA: TGCGCCAGCAGCCATGTCGCCGGGACACTTGAAGCTTTCTTT. Translation gives CASSHVAGTLEAFF.

This chain joins TRBV7-9 and TRBJ1-1; TRBD1 matches at 7 bases. CDR1 and CDR2 from the germline V gene are SEHNR and FQNEAQ (reference sequence). The length of the CDR3 is 15 residues. The V and J ends lost 5 bases and 0 bases, in that order; junction bases with no gene match: 6. CDR3 DNA sequence: TGTGCCAGCAGCCCCCCCGGGACAGTGAACACTGAAGCTTTCTTT. This translates into CASSPPGTVNTEAFF. The full variable domain, its missing parts supplied by reference TRBV7-9 and TRBJ1-1, is DTGVSQNPRHKITKRGQNVTFRCDPISEHNRLYWYRQTLGQGPEFLTYFQNEAQLEKSRLLSDRFSAERPKGSFSTLEIQRTEQGDSAMYLCASSPPGTVNTEAFFGQGTRLTVV.

The sample holds one count of this clone. The chain combines TRBV29-1 with TRBJ2-7; D might be TRBD1 (7 bases). The CDR3 loop spans 13 amino acids. Germline CDR1 reads SQVTM; CDR2 reads ANQGSEA. Trimming took 4 bases from V and 9 from J, leaving 19 bases between them. The CDR3 sequence is CSVGSQGGQRQYF. CDR3 coding DNA: TGCAGCGTTGGGTCGCAGGGGGGTCAGCGGCAGTACTTC.

The rearrangement links TRBV4-1 to TRBJ1-1, with D maybe TRBD1 (5 bases). The germline gives CDR1 MGHRA, CDR2 YSYEKL. This CDR3 is built from 13 residues. V was cut by 1 base and J by 5 bases, with 8 bases left in between. For the CDR3, the DNA is TGCGCCAGCAGCCAAGGGGGCAAGACTGAAGCTTTCTTT. Its protein product is CASSQGGKTEAFF.

The genes are TRBV3-1 (or the pseudogene TRBV3-2) and TRBJ2-7; weak D call: TRBD2 (7 bases). From germline, CDR1 is LGHDT and CDR2 YNNKEL (reference sequence). The ends were cut back, 4 bases at V and 0 bases at J, with 25 bases in the middle. The CDR3 sequence is 19 residues long. The CDR3 region is CASSRVRGRGRAFSYEQYF. For the CDR3, the DNA is TGTGCCAGCAGCCGCGTAAGGGGGAGGGGACGCGCATTCTCCTACGAGCAGTACTTC.

This clone has just one count. The gene calls are TRBV4-1 and TRBJ2-7, with D perhaps matching TRBD1 (5 bases). The CDR3 contains 14 residues. Trimming took off 0 bases at V and 3 bases at J, with 9 bases between the two ends. The germline gives CDR1 MGHRA, CDR2 YSYEKL. DNA of the CDR3: TGCGCCAGCAGCCAAGATCGTCAGGGCTACGAGCAGTACTTC. This encodes CASSQDRQGYEQYF.

The count of this clone is one. The V gene is TRBV25-1, the J gene TRBJ2-1, with D hard to call. Per the germline V gene, CDR1 is MGHDK and CDR2 is SYGVNS. Trimming removed 6 bases at V and 6 bases at J, with 12 bases between. The CDR3 has 13 amino acids. The CDR3 loop reads CASSTHSGNEQFF. CDR3 sequence (DNA): TGTGCCAGCAGCACCCACTCGGGCAATGAGCAGTTCTTC.

J is TRBJ2-7 and V is TRBV5-4, with D hard to call. This CDR3 is built from 12 residues. Germline values: CDR1 SGHNT, CDR2 YYREEE (reference sequence). V lost 5 bases to trimming and J lost 4 bases, with 10 bases between them. CDR3 sequence (DNA): TGTGCCAGCAGTACAGACACATACGAGCAGTACTTC. Residues: CASSTDTYEQYF.

The chain is built from TRBV5-8 and TRBJ2-1, with 7 bases lining up with TRBD2. Germline V gene data show CDR1 as SGHTS and CDR2 as YDEGEE. This CDR3 is 16 amino acids long. After removal of 1 base from V and 5 bases from J, the junction contained 9 bases not matched to a gene. The CDR3 reads CASSLFLSSGNNEQFF. The CDR3 coding sequence is TGTGCCAGCAGCTTGTTTCTGTCTAGCGGCAACAATGAGCAGTTCTTC.

The rearrangement joins TRBV13 to TRBJ1-1; no firm D call. Trimming stripped 3 bases from V and 4 bases from J, with 6 bases between. CDR1 PRHDT and CDR2 FYEKMQ come from the germline V gene (reference sequence). The CDR3 runs to 12 residues. CDR3 coding DNA: TGTGCCAGCAGCTTCGACTCCACTGAAGCTTTCTTT. Encoded protein: CASSFDSTEAFF.

This clone was counted a few times. The chain is built from TRBV7-9 and TRBJ2-2, with 9 nucleotides matching TRBD2. This CDR3 region has 15 residues. V was pared by 4 bases and J by 2 bases, with 2 bases of the junction left unmatched. Germline CDR1 and CDR2: SEHNR and FQNEAQ (reference sequence). The CDR3: CASSSSGINTGELFF. The DNA for the CDR3 is TGTGCCAGCAGCTCTAGCGGGATAAACACCGGGGAGCTGTTTTTT.

The table lists this clone with a count of one. The rearrangement uses TRBV2 and TRBJ1-4; unclear D gene. Trimming removed 6 bases from V and 3 bases from J, with 20 bases in between. The germline CDR1 and CDR2 sequences are SNHLY and FYNNEI. There are 17 residues in the CDR3. In DNA form, the CDR3 reads TGTGCCAGCAGAGAAACCCACCTAGGTTGGTCTAATGAAAAACTGTTTTTT. Amino acid sequence: CASRETHLGWSNEKLFF.